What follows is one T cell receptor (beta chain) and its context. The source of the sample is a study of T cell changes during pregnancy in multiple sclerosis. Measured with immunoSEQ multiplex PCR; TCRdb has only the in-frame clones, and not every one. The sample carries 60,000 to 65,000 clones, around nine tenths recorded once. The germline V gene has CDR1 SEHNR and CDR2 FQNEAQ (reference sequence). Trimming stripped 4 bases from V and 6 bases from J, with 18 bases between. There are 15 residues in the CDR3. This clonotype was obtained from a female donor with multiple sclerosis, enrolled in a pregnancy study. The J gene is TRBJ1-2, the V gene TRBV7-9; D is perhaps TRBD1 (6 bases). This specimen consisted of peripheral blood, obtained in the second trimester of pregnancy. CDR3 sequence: CASSYGTPDSHGYTF. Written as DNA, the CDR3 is TGTGCCAGCAGCTACGGGACACCCGATTCTCATGGCTACACCTTC.